One sample yielded the 28 T cell receptor beta chains listed below, sequenced in a study of cytomegalovirus exposure and HLA in healthy donors. Some clones are missing from TCRdb's copy, which holds only in-frame ones; the method was immunoSEQ multiplex PCR. The sample holds about 65,000 clones, approximately 90% seen once. The specimen sequenced was PBMCs. The receptor source for this set is a woman younger than 30 in good health and CMV-seronegative.

The chain links TRBV7-3 to TRBJ2-1, with TRBD1 matching 9 bases. The V and J ends lost 3 bases and 8 bases, in that order; junction bases with no gene match: 14. Germline CDR1 and CDR2: SGHTA and FQGTGA. The CDR3 loop spans 17 amino acids. This CDR3 reads CASSFNPGQGLRDEQFF. The DNA for the CDR3 is TGTGCCAGCAGCTTTAATCCGGGACAGGGCCTTCGGGATGAGCAGTTCTTC.

V and J are TRBV10-2 and TRBJ2-1, with 7 bases lining up with TRBD2. Trimming cost V 7 bases and J 7 bases; bases outside gene matches: 4. This CDR3 spans 12 amino acids. Looked up from germline, CDR1 is WSHSY and CDR2 is SAAADI. CDR3: CASTPLANEQFF. Here the CDR3 DNA reads TGCGCCAGCACCCCACTAGCGAATGAGCAGTTCTTC.

The chain joins TRBV27 to TRBJ2-7; 13 nucleotides match TRBD2. This CDR3 region has 14 residues. The V gene end was trimmed by 4 bases and the J gene end by 7 bases; junction bases not matched to a gene: 4. Germline lookup yields CDR1 MNHEY and CDR2 SMNVEV (reference sequence). The CDR3 nucleotides are TGTGCCAGCAGTTCCATGGGACTAGCGGGAGAGCAGTACTTC. Its protein product is CASSSMGLAGEQYF.

The V gene is TRBV6-5, the J gene TRBJ1-2; D is undetermined. The germline V gene encodes CDR1 MNHEY and CDR2 SVGAGI. Deletions cut 0 bases from V and 5 bases from J, with 13 bases between. This CDR3 spans 15 amino acids. The CDR3 loop is CASSYSSWAEYGYTF. The CDR3 nucleotides read TGTGCCAGCAGTTACTCGAGTTGGGCTGAATATGGCTACACCTTC.

J is TRBJ2-5 and V is TRBV7-3, with 8 nucleotides matching TRBD1. CDR1 SGHTA and CDR2 FQGTGA come from the germline V gene. After removal of 5 bases from V and 4 bases from J, the junction contained 9 bases not matched to a gene. The length of the CDR3 is 15 residues. The CDR3 protein is CASSHRTGWGETQYF. The DNA of the CDR3 is TGTGCCAGCAGCCATCGGACAGGGTGGGGAGAGACCCAGTACTTC.

The table lists this clone with a count of one. The CDR3 DNA reads as TGTGCCAGCAGTCAAACAGGGGGAAGGACTGAAGCTTTCTTT. It is translated as CASSQTGGRTEAFF. The gene calls are TRBV7-6 and TRBJ1-1, with 8 bases aligning to TRBD1. The ends lost 6 bases at V and 5 bases at J; junction bases unmatched: 8. Germline CDR1 is SGHVS and CDR2 is FNYEAQ. This CDR3 has 14 residues.

The chain is built from TRBV6-1 and TRBJ2-2; no definite D call. CDR1 is MNHNS and CDR2 is SASEGT in the germline V gene. This CDR3 is 13 amino acids long. The V gene lost 1 base and the J gene lost 5 bases, with 5 bases spanning the gap. DNA for the CDR3: TGTGCCAGCAGTGAAGTTTTAACCGGGGAGCTGTTTTTT. Translated, it gives CASSEVLTGELFF.

This clone appeared once. The chain combines TRBV5-4 with TRBJ2-3; 8 bases line up with TRBD2. J was trimmed by 2 bases and V by 3 bases; bases with no gene match: 5. Germline V gene data show CDR1 as SGHNT and CDR2 as YYREEE (reference sequence). The CDR3 is 15 amino acids. This CDR3 reads CASSSPGLDTDTQYF. In DNA, the CDR3 is TGTGCCAGCAGCTCCCCGGGACTAGACACAGATACGCAGTATTTT.

The chain links TRBV4-3 to TRBJ1-4; TRBD1 matches 11 bases. The CDR3 consists of 21 residues. Germline loops: CDR1 LGHNA, CDR2 YSLEER. The ends lost 0 bases at V and 8 bases at J; junction bases unmatched: 20. This CDR3 is CASSQEVVEWGQGVSGEKLFF. CDR3 in DNA: TGCGCCAGCAGCCAAGAGGTTGTGGAGTGGGGACAGGGGGTCTCGGGGGAAAAACTGTTTTTT.

The chain carries TRBV19 and TRBJ1-5; 7 bases agree with TRBD1. The CDR3 runs 15 residues. The ends lost 1 base at V and 3 bases at J; junction bases unmatched: 3. The germline V gene has CDR1 LNHDA and CDR2 SQIVND (reference sequence). For the CDR3, the DNA is TGTGCCAGTAGTATAGGGGGACAGATCAATCAGCCCCAGCATTTT. Amino acids: CASSIGGQINQPQHF.

J is TRBJ1-5 and V is TRBV4-2; D unresolved. This CDR3 comprises 14 residues. V was trimmed by 4 bases and J by 7 bases, leaving 14 bases between them. From germline, CDR1 is LGHNA and CDR2 YNFKEQ. CDR3 DNA: TGTGCCAGCAGCCCCGAGAGGGCTCTGCAGCCCCAGCATTTT. Its protein is CASSPERALQPQHF.

The V and J genes are TRBV28 and TRBJ1-2, with 7 positions matching TRBD1. This CDR3 is built from 14 residues. Germline V CDR1 and CDR2: MDHEN, SYDVKM. V was clipped by 5 bases and J by 6 bases; unmatched bases: 9. The CDR3 DNA follows: TGTGCCAGCAGTAACCGCCGGGACAGTGATGGCTACACCTTC. It encodes CASSNRRDSDGYTF.

The chain employs TRBV27 and TRBJ1-1; D may be TRBD1 (6 bases). V was shortened by 4 bases and J by 4 bases, with 13 bases between the two germline ends. Germline assignment: CDR1 MNHEY and CDR2 SMNVEV (reference sequence). The CDR3 has 14 amino acids. DNA for the CDR3: TGTGCCAGCAGTTCCCAGGGGACGGGCACTGAAGCTTTCTTT. Amino acids: CASSSQGTGTEAFF.

The CDR3: CASSLVTDYYNEQFF. The CDR3 DNA reads TGTGCCAGCAGCTTAGTGACGGACTACTACAATGAGCAGTTCTTC. V usage is TRBV7-9 and J usage is TRBJ2-1; TRBD2 is a possible D gene (6 bases). The CDR3 covers 15 residues. Germline V gene sequence: CDR1 SEHNR, CDR2 FQNEAQ (reference sequence). V shed 1 base and J shed 3 bases, with 10 bases lying between them.

J is TRBJ2-1 and V is TRBV9; 7 nucleotides agree with TRBD1. CDR1 and CDR2 (germline): SGDLS, YYNGEE. This CDR3 has 17 residues. V shed 4 bases, J shed 4 bases, and the junction held 14 bases outside the gene matches. This chain's CDR3 is CASSPRSPGGAYNEQFF. The CDR3 nucleotides read TGTGCCAGCAGCCCTAGGAGCCCAGGGGGAGCATACAATGAGCAGTTCTTC.

This chain connects TRBV6-6 to TRBJ1-1; perhaps TRBD1 as D (5 bases). Germline CDR1 is MNHNY and CDR2 is SVGAGI (reference sequence). The germline V and J ends were trimmed by 7 bases and 6 bases, with 15 bases remaining between them. The CDR3 is made up of 13 amino acids. The CDR3 reads CASTQGLYPEAFF. The CDR3 bases are TGTGCCAGCACCCAGGGTCTGTACCCTGAAGCTTTCTTT.

This clone has a handful of counts. The rearrangement joins TRBV19 to TRBJ2-7; 9 bases are shared with TRBD1. The CDR3 contains 21 residues. Losses at the gene ends were 1 base for V and 1 base for J; bases not matched to a gene: 20. Germline CDR1 LNHDA, CDR2 SQIVND (reference sequence). The CDR3 loop reads CASSIAPSIIDPDRGSYEQYF. In DNA, the CDR3 is TGTGCCAGTAGTATAGCCCCCTCGATTATAGATCCGGACAGGGGTTCCTACGAGCAGTACTTC.

The V call is TRBV4-2, the J call TRBJ2-5; no clear D. The CDR3 has 14 amino acids. The germline CDR1 and CDR2 sequences are LGHNA and YNFKEQ. The ends were cut back, 2 bases at V and 9 bases at J, with 16 bases in the middle. CDR3 in amino acids: CASSQTFLSEPQYF. In DNA form, the CDR3 reads TGTGCCAGCAGCCAAACGTTTCTATCTGAGCCCCAGTACTTC.

The chain combines TRBV9 with TRBJ2-3, with 8 bases matching TRBD2. Germline V gives CDR1 SGDLS, CDR2 YYNGEE. Trimming at V came to 4 bases and at J to 0 bases, leaving 7 bases not matched to a gene. This CDR3 region has 16 residues. CDR3 sequence reads: CASSPLGGGSTDTQYF. CDR3 DNA sequence: TGTGCCAGCAGCCCCCTGGGCGGGGGGAGCACAGATACGCAGTATTTT. Full variable domain (missing parts from reference TRBV9 and TRBJ2-3): DSGVTQTPKHLITATGQRVTLRCSPRSGDLSVYWYQQSLDQGLQFLIQYYNGEERAKGNILERFSAQQFPDLHSELNLSSLELGDSALYFCASSPLGGGSTDTQYFGPGTRLTVL.

The V call is TRBV7-6, the J call TRBJ1-2, with 7 bases aligning to TRBD1. Germline V gene sequence: CDR1 SGHVS, CDR2 FNYEAQ. The CDR3 runs 16 residues. V gave up 5 bases and J gave up 4 bases; unmatched junction bases: 13. In nucleotides, the CDR3 is TGTGCCAGCAGCCCCCATCCGGGACAGCTTATCTATGGCTACACCTTC. Its translation: CASSPHPGQLIYGYTF.

CDR3 sequence reads: CASSPPTRADTQYF. In nucleotides, the CDR3 is TGTGCCAGCTCACCACCCACGAGGGCAGATACGCAGTATTTT. J is TRBJ2-3 and V is TRBV18, with D possibly being TRBD2 (5 bases). The CDR3 sequence is 14 residues long. Germline CDR1 and CDR2: KGHSH and LQKENI. V lost 0 bases and J 4 bases, leaving 8 bases between the germline ends.

The chain recombines TRBV10-2 with TRBJ1-1, with a tentative D call TRBD1 (6 bases). Trimming took off 7 bases at V and 0 bases at J, with 12 bases between the two ends. Germline V lookup: CDR1 WSHSY, CDR2 SAAADI. CDR3 length: 14 amino acids. The CDR3 DNA reads TGCGCCAGCACCAAGGACAGTATGAACACTGAAGCTTTCTTT. The encoded protein is CASTKDSMNTEAFF.

The CDR3 region is CASSSRRAHSGSPYEQYF. In nucleotides, the CDR3 is TGTGCCAGCAGTTCAAGAAGGGCCCATAGCGGGAGCCCCTACGAGCAGTACTTC. The chain combines TRBV7-9 with TRBJ2-7; TRBD2 agrees at 9 bases. Trimming removed 6 bases from V and 2 bases from J; junction bases left unmatched: 17. The germline gives CDR1 SEHNR, CDR2 FQNEAQ (reference sequence). This CDR3 comprises 18 residues. Full variable domain (remainder filled in from reference TRBV7-9 and TRBJ2-7): DTGVSQNPRHKITKRGQNVTFRCDPISEHNRLYWYRQTLGQGPEFLTYFQNEAQLEKSRLLSDRFSAERPKGSFSTLEIQRTEQGDSAMYLCASSSRRAHSGSPYEQYFGPGTRLTVT.

V is TRBV18 and J is TRBJ1-1; D gene unclear. The CDR3 sequence is 15 residues long. The germline gives CDR1 KGHSH, CDR2 LQKENI. V gave up 3 bases and J gave up 0 bases, with 11 bases separating them. CDR3 sequence reads: CASSPAGGMNTEAFF. The CDR3 nucleotides read TGTGCCAGCTCACCCGCGGGAGGGATGAACACTGAAGCTTTCTTT.

The V call is TRBV6-1, the J call TRBJ2-3, with 8 positions matching TRBD1. The germline V gene encodes CDR1 MNHNS and CDR2 SASEGT. V gave up 2 bases and J gave up 2 bases; unmatched junction bases: 3. This CDR3 is built from 15 residues. The CDR3 bases are TGTGCCAGCAGTGAATGGACAGGGCCCACAGATACGCAGTATTTT. This codes for CASSEWTGPTDTQYF.

V usage is TRBV21-1 and J usage is TRBJ2-7; the DNA was not compared with TRBD1, the D call given in the table. TRBV21-1 is flagged as a pseudogene. This CDR3 has 14 residues. CDR3 sequence reads: CASSEDRHCYEQYF. DNA for the CDR3: TGTGCCAGCAGCGAGGACAGGCATTGCTACGAGCAGTACTTC.

The J gene is TRBJ2-7, the V gene TRBV28; D remains ambiguous. The germline V gene encodes CDR1 MDHEN and CDR2 SYDVKM. The CDR3 totals 12 residues. V lost 3 bases and J 3 bases, leaving 6 bases between the germline ends. The CDR3, as DNA: TGTGCCAGCAGTTTTGGGCTCTACGAGCAGTACTTC. Amino acid sequence: CASSFGLYEQYF. The full variable domain, with the rest looked up from reference TRBV28 and TRBJ2-7, is DVKVTQSSRYLVKRTGEKVFLECVQDMDHENMFWYRQDPGLGLRLIYFSYDVKMKEKGDIPEGYSVSREKKERFSLILESASTNQTSMYLCASSFGLYEQYFGPGTRLTVT.

The chain carries TRBV6-1 and TRBJ1-5; 8 nucleotides line up with TRBD1. The V gene's germline CDR1 is MNHNS and CDR2 SASEGT. The length of the CDR3 is 14 residues. The trim removed 1 base at V and 11 bases at J, leaving 7 bases unmatched. The CDR3 sequence: CASSEDRGYMSQHF. CDR3 DNA sequence: TGTGCCAGCAGTGAAGACAGGGGGTACATGTCCCAGCATTTT.